This T cell receptor beta chain was recovered during a study of blood T cell repertoires in COVID-19 (dated by TCRdb to about 2020). For the wider study: Samples from collaborators originated in the United States, Italy and Spain and spanned both the acute and convalescent phases of COVID-19. Subjects who had been exposed to COVID-19, were actively infected with it, or had recovered from it provided the deeply sampled blood TCRbeta repertoires that made up the dataset. The material from the prospective study consisted of cDNA or gDNA derived from T cells, B-cell-depleted T cells, or PBMCs. Samples came from the ongoing ImmuneRACE study (first 160 participants) plus 1,254 subjects from 6 global collaborators. The repertoires were made available in a free public database intended to serve as a resource for research on the immune response to SARS-CoV-2. HLA class I and class II types, where available, came from metadata supplied by the sample provider rather than from assay-based typing. Sample metadata almost always included a de-identified subject ID, COVID-19 status, age in years and sex. The investigation overall reported the following: The quantity of clinical and demographic metadata differed by source and by participant and was supplied without curation.

Collaborating institutions collected whole blood in K2EDTA tubes following their own protocols. For TCRbeta analysis, collaborators shipped samples as frozen whole blood, isolated PBMCs, or DNA extracted from either of those sample types. On this clone: This clone's antigen is unknown. No base-level quality is on record; no much larger clone is a single base apart.

CDR1 and CDR2 (SGHAT, FQNNGV) derive from the germline V gene. Taken from cysteine to phenylalanine, the CDR3 has 16 residues. Only the CDR3 DNA stays, 48 bases, in frame from base 1. Trimming takes 3 bases off V and 2 bases off J; junction bases not matched to a gene: 9. The immunoSEQ Assay, a bias-controlled multiplex PCR, was used to amplify TCRbeta CDR3 regions from genomic DNA. The original methods were these. Within the assay, amplification of reference gene primers was used to estimate how many nucleated cells each sample contained. To quantify the absolute abundance of each unique TCRbeta CDR3 rearrangement, sequence reads were collapsed and filtered. Productive Simpson clonality was computed per sample as the square root of Simpson's diversity index over productive rearrangements. The source is immuneACCESS, and TCRdb retained only in-frame sequences with V and J called. Part of the clones is not carried over; for the studies checked, unresolved V genes explain less than half of this, and the remainder is unexplained. The V and J calls and the clone size are those of that table, but D and trimming were determined from the DNA. The sample table holds around 200,000 clones, of which 80% to 85% were seen once. Less than 3% of the sample comes from the top ten.

The sequenced material came from peripheral blood. The TCR was taken from a human donor with acute or convalescent COVID-19. The donor label of this sample is uncertain. This sequence uses TRBV11-2 and TRBJ2-5, with 7 bases aligning to TRBD2. The CDR3 loop reads CASSFGLAASQETQYF. The DNA is TGTGCCAGCAGCTTTGGGCTAGCGGCATCGCAAGAGACCCAGTACTTC.